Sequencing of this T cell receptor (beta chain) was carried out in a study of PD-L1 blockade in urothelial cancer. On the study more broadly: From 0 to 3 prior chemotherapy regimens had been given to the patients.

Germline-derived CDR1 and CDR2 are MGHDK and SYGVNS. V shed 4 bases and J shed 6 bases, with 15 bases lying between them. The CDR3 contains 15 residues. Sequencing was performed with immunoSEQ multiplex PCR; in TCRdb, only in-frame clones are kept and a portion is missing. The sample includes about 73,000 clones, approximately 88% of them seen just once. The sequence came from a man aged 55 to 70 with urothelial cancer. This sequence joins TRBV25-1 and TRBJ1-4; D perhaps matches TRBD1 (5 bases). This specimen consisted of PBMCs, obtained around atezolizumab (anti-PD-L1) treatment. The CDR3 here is CASSAREWADEKLFF. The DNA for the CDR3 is TGTGCCAGCAGTGCCAGGGAATGGGCGGATGAAAAACTGTTTTTT.